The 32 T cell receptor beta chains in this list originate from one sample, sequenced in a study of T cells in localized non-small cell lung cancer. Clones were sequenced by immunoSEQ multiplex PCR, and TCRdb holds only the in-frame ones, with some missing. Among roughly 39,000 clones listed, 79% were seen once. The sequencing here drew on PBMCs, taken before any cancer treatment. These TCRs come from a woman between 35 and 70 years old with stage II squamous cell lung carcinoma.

The CDR3 DNA reads as TGTGCCAGCAGTTCGACCGGGACTACGGCGAACACTGAAGCTTTCTTT. Translated: CASSSTGTTANTEAFF. The chain uses TRBV6-5 and TRBJ1-1; a possible D gene is TRBD1 (5 bases). Per the germline V gene, CDR1 is MNHEY and CDR2 is SVGAGI. CDR3 length equals 16 residues. Deletions cut 4 bases from V and 1 base from J, with 16 bases between.

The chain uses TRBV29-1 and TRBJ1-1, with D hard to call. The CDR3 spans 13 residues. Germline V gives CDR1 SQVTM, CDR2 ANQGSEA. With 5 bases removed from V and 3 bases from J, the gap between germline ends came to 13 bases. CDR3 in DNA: TGCAGCGTTAAGAGCGGGGAGGACACTGAAGCTTTCTTT. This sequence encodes CSVKSGEDTEAFF.

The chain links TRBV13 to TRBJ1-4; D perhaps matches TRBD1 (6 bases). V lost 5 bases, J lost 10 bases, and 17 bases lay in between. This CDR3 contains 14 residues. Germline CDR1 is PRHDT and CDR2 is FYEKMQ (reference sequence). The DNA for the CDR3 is TGTGCCAGCAGCCAAACGAACAGGGAAGCAAAACTGTTTTTT. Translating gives CASSQTNREAKLFF.

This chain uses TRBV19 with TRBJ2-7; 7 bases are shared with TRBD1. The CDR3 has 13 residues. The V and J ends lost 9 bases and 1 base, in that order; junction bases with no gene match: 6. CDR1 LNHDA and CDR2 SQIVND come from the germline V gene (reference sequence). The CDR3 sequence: CASQDRRSYEQYF. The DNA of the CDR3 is TGTGCCAGCCAGGACAGGAGGTCCTACGAGCAGTACTTC.

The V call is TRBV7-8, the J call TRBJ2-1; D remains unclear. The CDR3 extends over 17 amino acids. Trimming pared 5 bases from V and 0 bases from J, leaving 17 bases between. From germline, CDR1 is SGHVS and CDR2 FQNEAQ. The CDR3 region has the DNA TGTGCCAGCAGCGCTCGACCGACTGTGAGCTCCTACAATGAGCAGTTCTTC. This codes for CASSARPTVSSYNEQFF.

The CDR3 spells CASSIPGQGAYGYTF. CDR3 coding DNA: TGTGCCAGCAGTATACCGGGACAGGGGGCCTATGGCTACACCTTC. This rearrangement joins TRBV28 to TRBJ1-2; 12 bases are shared with TRBD1. CDR1 MDHEN and CDR2 SYDVKM come from the germline V gene. There are 15 residues in the CDR3. V dropped 5 bases and J dropped 4; count of bases not matched to a gene: 5.

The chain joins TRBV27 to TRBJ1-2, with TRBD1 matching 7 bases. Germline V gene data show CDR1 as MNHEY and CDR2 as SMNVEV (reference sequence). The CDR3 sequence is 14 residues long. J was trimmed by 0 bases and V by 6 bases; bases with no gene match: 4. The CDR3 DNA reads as TGTGCCAGCAGGGGACAGATCTCTAACTATGGCTACACCTTC. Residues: CASRGQISNYGYTF.

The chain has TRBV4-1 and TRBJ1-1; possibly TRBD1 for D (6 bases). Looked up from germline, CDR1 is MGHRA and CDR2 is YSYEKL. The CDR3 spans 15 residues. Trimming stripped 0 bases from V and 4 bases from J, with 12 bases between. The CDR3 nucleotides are TGCGCCAGCAGCCAAGAAAACTTAGGGGGCACTGAAGCTTTCTTT. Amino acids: CASSQENLGGTEAFF.

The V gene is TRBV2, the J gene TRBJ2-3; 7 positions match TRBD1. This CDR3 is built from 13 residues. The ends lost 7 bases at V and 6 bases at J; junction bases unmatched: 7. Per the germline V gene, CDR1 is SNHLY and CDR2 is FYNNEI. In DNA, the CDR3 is TGTGCCAGCAACACAGGGGAGACGGATACGCAGTATTTT. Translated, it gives CASNTGETDTQYF.

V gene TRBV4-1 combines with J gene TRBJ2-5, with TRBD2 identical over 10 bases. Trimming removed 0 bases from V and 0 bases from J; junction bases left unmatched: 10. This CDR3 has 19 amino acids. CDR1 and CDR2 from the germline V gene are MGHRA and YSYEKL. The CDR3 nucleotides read TGCGCCAGCAGCCAAGATGTAGCGGGGGGCCCTACTCACCAAGAGACCCAGTACTTC. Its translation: CASSQDVAGGPTHQETQYF.

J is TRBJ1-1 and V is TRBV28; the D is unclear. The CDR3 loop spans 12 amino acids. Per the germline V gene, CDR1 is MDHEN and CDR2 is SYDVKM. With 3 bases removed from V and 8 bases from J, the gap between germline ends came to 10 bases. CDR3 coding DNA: TGTGCCAGCAGTTTCGGCAGTTTAGAAGCTTTCTTT. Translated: CASSFGSLEAFF.

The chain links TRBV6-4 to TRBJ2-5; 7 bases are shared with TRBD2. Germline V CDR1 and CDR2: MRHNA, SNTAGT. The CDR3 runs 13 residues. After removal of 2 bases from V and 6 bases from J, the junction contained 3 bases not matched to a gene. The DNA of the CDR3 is TGTGCCAGCAGTGACGAGGGAGGGAAGACCCAGTACTTC. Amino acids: CASSDEGGKTQYF.

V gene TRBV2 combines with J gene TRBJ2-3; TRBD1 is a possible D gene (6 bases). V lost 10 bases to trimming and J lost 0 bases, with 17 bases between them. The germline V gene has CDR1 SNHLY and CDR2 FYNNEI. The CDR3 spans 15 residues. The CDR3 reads CAITLTQGSTDTQYF. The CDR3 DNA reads TGTGCCATAACTTTAACACAGGGTAGCACAGATACGCAGTATTTT.

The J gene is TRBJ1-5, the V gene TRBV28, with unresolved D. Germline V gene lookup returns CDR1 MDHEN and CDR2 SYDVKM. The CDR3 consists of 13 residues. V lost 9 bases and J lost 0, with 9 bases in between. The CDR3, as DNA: TGTGCCAGTTCCAGAGATAGCAATCAGCCCCAGCATTTT. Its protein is CASSRDSNQPQHF.

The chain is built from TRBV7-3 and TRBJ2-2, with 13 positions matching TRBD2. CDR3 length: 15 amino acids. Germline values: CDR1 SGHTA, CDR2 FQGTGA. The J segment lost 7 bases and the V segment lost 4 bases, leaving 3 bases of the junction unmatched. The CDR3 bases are TGTGCCAGCAGCTCGGGACTAGCGGGATACGGGGAGCTGTTTTTT. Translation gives CASSSGLAGYGELFF.

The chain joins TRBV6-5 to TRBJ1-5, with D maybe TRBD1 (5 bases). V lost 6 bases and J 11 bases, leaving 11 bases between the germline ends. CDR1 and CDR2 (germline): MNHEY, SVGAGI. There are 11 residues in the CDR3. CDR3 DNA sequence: TGTGCCAGCAGCTACGGGACGTCCCAGCATTTT. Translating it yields CASSYGTSQHF.

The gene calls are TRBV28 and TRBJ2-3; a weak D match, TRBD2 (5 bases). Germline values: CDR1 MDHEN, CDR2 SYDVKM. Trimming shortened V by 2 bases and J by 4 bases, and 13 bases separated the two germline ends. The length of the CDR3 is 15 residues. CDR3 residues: CASSLIGPRADTQYF. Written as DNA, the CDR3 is TGTGCCAGCAGTTTAATCGGACCGAGGGCAGATACGCAGTATTTT. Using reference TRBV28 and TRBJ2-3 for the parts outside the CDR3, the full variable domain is DVKVTQSSRYLVKRTGEKVFLECVQDMDHENMFWYRQDPGLGLRLIYFSYDVKMKEKGDIPEGYSVSREKKERFSLILESASTNQTSMYLCASSLIGPRADTQYFGPGTRLTVL.

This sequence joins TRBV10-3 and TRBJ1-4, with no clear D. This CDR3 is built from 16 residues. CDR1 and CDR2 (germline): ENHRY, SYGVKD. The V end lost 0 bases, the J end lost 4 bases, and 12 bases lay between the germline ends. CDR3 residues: CAISESGNSDNEKLFF. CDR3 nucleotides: TGTGCCATCAGTGAGTCTGGGAACAGTGATAATGAAAAACTGTTTTTT.

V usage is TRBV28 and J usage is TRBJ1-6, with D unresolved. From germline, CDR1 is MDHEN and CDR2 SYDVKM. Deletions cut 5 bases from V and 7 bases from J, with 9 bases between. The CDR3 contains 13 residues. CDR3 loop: CASSLPLNSPLHF. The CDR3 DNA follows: TGTGCCAGCAGTCTTCCCTTGAATTCACCCCTCCACTTT.

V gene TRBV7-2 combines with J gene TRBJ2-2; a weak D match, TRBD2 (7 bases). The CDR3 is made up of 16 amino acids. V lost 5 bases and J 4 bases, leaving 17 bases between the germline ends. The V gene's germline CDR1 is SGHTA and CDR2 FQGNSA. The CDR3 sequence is CASSLNGGPGTGELFF. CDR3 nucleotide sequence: TGTGCCAGCAGCCTGAACGGGGGGCCAGGCACCGGGGAGCTGTTTTTT.

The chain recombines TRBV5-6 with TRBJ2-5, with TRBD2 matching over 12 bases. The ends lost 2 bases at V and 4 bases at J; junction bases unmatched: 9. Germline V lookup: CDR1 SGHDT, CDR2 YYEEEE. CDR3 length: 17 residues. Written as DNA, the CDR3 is TGTGCCAGCAGCTTTCTAGCGGGGGGGCCAGTGAGAGAGACCCAGTACTTC. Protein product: CASSFLAGGPVRETQYF. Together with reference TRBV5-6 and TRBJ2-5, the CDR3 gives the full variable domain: DAGVTQSPTHLIKTRGQQVTLRCSPKSGHDTVSWYQQALGQGPQFIFQYYEEEERQRGNFPDRFSGHQFPNYSSELNVNALLLGDSALYLCASSFLAGGPVRETQYFGPGTRLLVL.

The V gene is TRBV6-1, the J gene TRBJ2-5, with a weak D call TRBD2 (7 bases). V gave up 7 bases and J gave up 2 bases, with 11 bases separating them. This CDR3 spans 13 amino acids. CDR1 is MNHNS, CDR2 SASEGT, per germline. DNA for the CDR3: TGTGCCAGCAAAGGGGGGGCGCAAGAGACCCAGTACTTC. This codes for CASKGGAQETQYF.

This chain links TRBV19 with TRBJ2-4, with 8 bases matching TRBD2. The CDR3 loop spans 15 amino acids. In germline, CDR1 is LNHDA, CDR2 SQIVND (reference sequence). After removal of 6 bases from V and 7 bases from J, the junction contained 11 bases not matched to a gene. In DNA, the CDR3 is TGTGCCAGTAGCCTCCCGGGGGGGGCGAGGAACATTCAGTACTTC. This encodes CASSLPGGARNIQYF.

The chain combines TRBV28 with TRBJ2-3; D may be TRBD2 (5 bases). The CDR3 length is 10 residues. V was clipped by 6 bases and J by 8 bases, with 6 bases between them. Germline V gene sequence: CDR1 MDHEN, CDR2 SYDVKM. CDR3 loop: CASSRGTQYF. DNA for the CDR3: TGTGCCAGCAGCCGGGGTACGCAGTATTTT.

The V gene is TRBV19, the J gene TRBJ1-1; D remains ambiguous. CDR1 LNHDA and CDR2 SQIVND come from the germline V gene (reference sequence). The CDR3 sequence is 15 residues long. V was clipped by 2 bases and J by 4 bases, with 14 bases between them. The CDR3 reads CASSISLSSGTEAFF. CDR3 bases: TGTGCCAGTAGTATAAGCCTCTCTTCAGGCACTGAAGCTTTCTTT. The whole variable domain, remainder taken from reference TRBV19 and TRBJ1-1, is DGGITQSPKYLFRKEGQNVTLSCEQNLNHDAMYWYRQDPGQGLRLIYYSQIVNDFQKGDIAEGYSVSREKKESFPLTVTSAQKNPTAFYLCASSISLSSGTEAFFGQGTRLTVV.

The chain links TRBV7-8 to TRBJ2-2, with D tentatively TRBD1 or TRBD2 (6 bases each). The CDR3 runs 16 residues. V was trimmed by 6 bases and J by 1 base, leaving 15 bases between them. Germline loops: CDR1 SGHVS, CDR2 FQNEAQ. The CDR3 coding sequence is TGTGCCAGCAGGAGAGCGCGGGGACAGAACACCGGGGAGCTGTTTTTT. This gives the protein CASRRARGQNTGELFF. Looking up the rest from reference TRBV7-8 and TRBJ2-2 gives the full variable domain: GAGVSQSPRYKVAKRGQDVALRCDPISGHVSLFWYQQALGQGPEFLTYFQNEAQLDKSGLPSDRFFAERPEGSVSTLKIQRTQQEDSAVYLCASRRARGQNTGELFFGEGSRLTVL.

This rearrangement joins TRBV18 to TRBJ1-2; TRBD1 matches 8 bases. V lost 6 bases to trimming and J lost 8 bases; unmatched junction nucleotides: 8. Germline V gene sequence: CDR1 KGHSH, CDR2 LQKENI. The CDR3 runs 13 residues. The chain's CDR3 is CASSGTGARGYTF. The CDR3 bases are TGTGCCAGCTCTGGGACAGGCGCGCGAGGCTACACCTTC.

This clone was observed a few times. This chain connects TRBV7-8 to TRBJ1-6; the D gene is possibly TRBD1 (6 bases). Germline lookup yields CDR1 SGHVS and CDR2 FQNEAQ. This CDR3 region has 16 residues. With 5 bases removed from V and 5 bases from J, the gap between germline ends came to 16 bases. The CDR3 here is CASSPRQAWDNSPLHF. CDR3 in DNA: TGTGCCAGCAGCCCTCGACAGGCCTGGGATAATTCACCCCTCCACTTT.

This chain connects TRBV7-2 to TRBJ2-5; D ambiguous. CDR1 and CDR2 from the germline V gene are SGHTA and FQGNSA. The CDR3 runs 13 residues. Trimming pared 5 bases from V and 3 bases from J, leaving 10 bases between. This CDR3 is CASSRGREETQYF. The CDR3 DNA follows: TGTGCCAGCAGCCGCGGACGAGAAGAGACCCAGTACTTC.

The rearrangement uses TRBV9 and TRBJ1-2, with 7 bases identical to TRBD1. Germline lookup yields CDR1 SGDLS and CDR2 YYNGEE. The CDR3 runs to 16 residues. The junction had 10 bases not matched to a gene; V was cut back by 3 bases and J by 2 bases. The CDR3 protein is CASSAGTANDNYGYTF. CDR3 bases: TGTGCCAGCAGCGCCGGGACAGCAAATGACAACTATGGCTACACCTTC.

The DNA for the CDR3 is TGCACCAGCAGCCAAGGACTAGCGGGGAATGAGACCCAGTACTTC. It codes for CTSSQGLAGNETQYF. This chain uses TRBV1 with TRBJ2-5; the D segment call TRBD2 is taken from the table without a DNA check. TRBV1 is recorded as a pseudogene. The CDR3 is 15 amino acids.

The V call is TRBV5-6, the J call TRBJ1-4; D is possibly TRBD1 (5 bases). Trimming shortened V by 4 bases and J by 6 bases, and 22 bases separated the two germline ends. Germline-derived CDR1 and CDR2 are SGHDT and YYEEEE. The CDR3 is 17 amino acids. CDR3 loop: CASSLSTGGGIYEKLFF. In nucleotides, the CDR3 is TGTGCCAGCAGCCTATCCACAGGTGGGGGGATCTATGAAAAACTGTTTTTT.